This is a list of T cell receptor beta chains from one sample in a study of blood T cell repertoires in COVID-19. TCRdb keeps only in-frame clones here, not all; method: immunoSEQ multiplex PCR. This table holds fewer than 100,000 clones, 85% found once. The sequencing input was peripheral blood. These receptors were obtained from a man in his fifties or sixties with COVID-19, enrolled during active disease. Each CDR3 is given with its conserved first and last residue.

j_gene | v_gene | CDR3aa
TRBJ1-5 | TRBV7-2 | CASSLRTGRSDQPQHF
TRBJ1-5 | TRBV27 | CASSGRSNQPQHF
TRBJ2-3 | TRBV4-2 | CASSQDTGTVSTDTQYF
TRBJ2-6 | TRBV9 | CASSAPSGANVLTF
TRBJ1-6 | TRBV30 | CAWTGGNSPLHF
TRBJ1-1 | TRBV4-2 | CASSQDQTGPSDTEAFF
TRBJ1-4 | TRBV6-1 | CASSELGGTNEKLFF
TRBJ2-3 | TRBV12-3/TRBV12-4 | CASSPPWEGTQYF
TRBJ2-1 | TRBV7-3 | CASSHDGGSSYNEQFF
TRBJ2-3 | TRBV7-2 | CASTQTGPTDTQYF
TRBJ1-2 | TRBV28 | CASSSIVPGQGAGGYGYTF
TRBJ1-4 | TRBV30 | CAWSKAGLNEKLFF
TRBJ1-5 | TRBV19 | CASSTVRTAVGAQHF
TRBJ2-5 | TRBV18 | CASSPGLKETQYF
TRBJ1-2 | TRBV3-1/TRBV3-2 | CASSQVSRRPPYNYGYTF